What follows are 26 T cell receptor beta chains derived from one specimen sequenced in a study of PD-L1 blockade in urothelial cancer. Measured with immunoSEQ multiplex PCR; TCRdb has only the in-frame clones, and not every one. The top ten hold about 13% of the sample, which has 15,000 to 20,000 clones, approximately 91% seen once. Time point noted: pretreatment peripheral blood. Sequences were derived from PBMCs, sampled around atezolizumab (anti-PD-L1) treatment. The source is a man in his 70s with urothelial cancer.

This rearrangement joins TRBV9 to TRBJ1-5; maybe TRBD1 (6 bases). This CDR3 has 17 amino acids. V was trimmed by 0 bases and J by 7 bases, leaving 20 bases between them. The germline V gene has CDR1 SGDLS and CDR2 YYNGEE. The CDR3 sequence is CASSVVEGTNGEQPQHF. The CDR3 DNA follows: TGTGCCAGCAGCGTAGTAGAGGGGACAAATGGGGAACAGCCCCAGCATTTT.

J is TRBJ2-7 and V is TRBV5-1, with D tentatively TRBD2 (6 bases). CDR1 and CDR2 from the germline V gene are SGHRS and YFSETQ. With 4 bases removed from V and 7 bases from J, the gap between germline ends came to 9 bases. CDR3 length: 11 residues. CDR3 loop: CASSGSGEQYF. CDR3 coding DNA: TGCGCCAGCAGCGGGAGCGGGGAGCAGTACTTC.

The chain joins TRBV6-6 to TRBJ1-4; 7 nucleotides line up with TRBD1. Trimming took 6 bases from V and 4 from J; bases not matched to a gene: 11. Germline assignment: CDR1 MNHNY and CDR2 SVGAGI (reference sequence). This CDR3 comprises 16 residues. For the CDR3, the DNA is TGTGCCAGCAGACCCTCCGACAGGGCAAATAATGAAAAACTGTTTTTT. It translates to CASRPSDRANNEKLFF.

The V and J genes are TRBV5-1 and TRBJ2-3; 11 positions agree with TRBD2. The CDR3 length is 14 residues. Losses at the gene ends were 3 bases for V and 4 bases for J; bases not matched to a gene: 1. Germline V gives CDR1 SGHRS, CDR2 YFSETQ. The CDR3 DNA reads as TGCGCCAGCAGCTCGACTAGCGGGGCAGATACGCAGTATTTT. It is translated as CASSSTSGADTQYF.

This chain connects TRBV27 to TRBJ2-7; TRBD1 agrees at 9 bases. V lost 4 bases and J lost 3; bases outside the gene matches: 1. The germline gives CDR1 MNHEY, CDR2 SMNVEV (reference sequence). This CDR3 has 13 amino acids. The DNA of the CDR3 is TGTGCCAGCAGTTGGACAGGGGACTACGAGCAGTACTTC. Translation gives CASSWTGDYEQYF.

This chain links TRBV4-2 with TRBJ2-1, with 8 bases aligning to TRBD1. The germline gives CDR1 LGHNA, CDR2 YNFKEQ. V dropped 4 bases and J dropped 8; count of bases not matched to a gene: 10. The CDR3 loop spans 15 amino acids. CDR3 bases: TGTGCCAGCAGCCCAGGACAGGGAGGATCTCATGAGCAGTTCTTC. Protein: CASSPGQGGSHEQFF.

This chain joins TRBV6-1 and TRBJ1-2; 9 nucleotides line up with TRBD1. This CDR3 has 14 residues. Germline CDR1 reads MNHNS; CDR2 reads SASEGT. J gave up 2 bases and V 6 bases, and 4 bases lay outside the gene matches. The CDR3 DNA is TGTGCCAGCAGCCCAGGACAGGGGAACTATGGCTACACCTTC. This encodes CASSPGQGNYGYTF.

The gene calls are TRBV11-3 and TRBJ2-1; 7 bases are shared with TRBD1. CDR3 length equals 12 residues. Trimming at V came to 5 bases and at J to 8 bases, leaving 3 bases not matched to a gene. Germline assignment: CDR1 SGHNT and CDR2 YENEEA. The DNA for the CDR3 is TGTGCCAGCAGCAACAGGGGTGATGAGCAGTTCTTC. Encoded protein: CASSNRGDEQFF.

CDR3 DNA sequence: TGTGCCAGTAGTCTACAAACACAGAATGGCGAAAAACTGTTTTTT. This gives the protein CASSLQTQNGEKLFF. The rearrangement links TRBV19 to TRBJ1-4, with unresolved D. The CDR3 sequence is 15 residues long. From germline, CDR1 is LNHDA and CDR2 SQIVND (reference sequence). V was trimmed by 5 bases and J by 8 bases, leaving 18 bases between them.

The chain employs TRBV7-9 and TRBJ2-4, with D maybe TRBD2 (5 bases). CDR3 size: 14 residues. V shed 5 bases and J shed 8 bases, with 16 bases lying between them. Germline V CDR1 and CDR2: SEHNR, FQNEAQ (reference sequence). The CDR3 is CASSKRTKMDIQYF. CDR3 coding DNA: TGTGCCAGCAGCAAGCGGACCAAAATGGACATTCAGTACTTC.

The chain has TRBV2 and TRBJ2-3; D gene unclear. The CDR3 consists of 13 residues. Germline loops: CDR1 SNHLY, CDR2 FYNNEI. V lost 3 bases, J lost 0 bases, and 4 bases lay in between. DNA of the CDR3: TGTGCCAGCAGTGATGAGAGCACAGATACGCAGTATTTT. Translation gives CASSDESTDTQYF.

The genes are TRBV6-1 and TRBJ1-5; 8 bases fit TRBD1. Germline V gives CDR1 MNHNS, CDR2 SASEGT. Trimming at V came to 5 bases and at J to 9 bases, leaving 6 bases not matched to a gene. The CDR3 loop spans 13 amino acids. The CDR3 region has the DNA TGTGCCAGCAGTTCCGGACAGGGTGGGCCCCAGCATTTT. This translates into CASSSGQGGPQHF.

This clone was found a few times. The rearrangement joins TRBV10-3 to TRBJ2-7; 10 bases line up with TRBD1. The CDR3 has 16 amino acids. Germline CDR1 and CDR2: ENHRY and SYGVKD. V lost 2 bases, J lost 8 bases, and 12 bases stayed unmatched. The CDR3 here is CAISEGQGVLPRKQYF. Written as DNA, the CDR3 is TGTGCCATCAGTGAGGGACAGGGGGTCCTACCTAGGAAGCAGTACTTC.

The rearrangement uses TRBV11-2 and TRBJ2-1; 10 bases fit TRBD1. The CDR3 loop spans 16 amino acids. Germline assignment: CDR1 SGHAT and CDR2 FQNNGV. With V trimmed by 5 bases and J by 9 bases, 13 bases remained unmatched. Here the CDR3 DNA reads TGTGCCAGCAGCCGCGTGGGACAGGGGATCTCAGGTGAGCAGTTCTTC. It is translated as CASSRVGQGISGEQFF.

The chain is built from TRBV5-8 and TRBJ2-5; 8 nucleotides agree with TRBD2. The CDR3 consists of 15 residues. The V segment lost 5 bases and the J segment 4 bases; nucleotides outside the gene matches: 10. Germline V gene sequence: CDR1 SGHTS, CDR2 YDEGEE. The CDR3 is CASSVDTAGGETQYF. The CDR3 nucleotides are TGTGCCAGCAGTGTTGATACGGCGGGAGGAGAGACCCAGTACTTC.

The rearrangement uses TRBV11-2 and TRBJ2-7, with 8 bases identical to TRBD2. In germline, CDR1 is SGHAT, CDR2 FQNNGV. Trimming cost V 6 bases and J 3 bases; bases outside gene matches: 7. CDR3 length: 14 residues. The CDR3 DNA reads TGTGCCAGCAGGTTCCTCCGGGGGGGCTACGAGCAGTACTTC. Translating gives CASRFLRGGYEQYF.

This sequence joins TRBV6-1 and TRBJ1-5; 8 nucleotides match TRBD1. This CDR3 region has 15 residues. J lost 2 bases, V lost 5 bases, and 5 bases had no gene match. CDR1 and CDR2 (germline): MNHNS, SASEGT. In DNA form, the CDR3 reads TGTGCCAGCAGTTCGGACAGGGTTGGCAATCAGCCCCAGCATTTT. Translated, it gives CASSSDRVGNQPQHF.

The chain links TRBV5-5 to TRBJ2-5; no reliable D call. Trimming removed 2 bases at V and 5 bases at J, with 19 bases between. This CDR3 comprises 16 residues. The V gene's germline CDR1 is SGHKS and CDR2 YYEKEE (reference sequence). CDR3 amino acids: CASSLSDQNLPETQYF. CDR3 in DNA: TGTGCCAGCAGCTTAAGCGACCAGAATCTCCCGGAGACCCAGTACTTC.

The V call is TRBV6-5, the J call TRBJ1-2, with unresolved D. Germline V gene sequence: CDR1 MNHEY, CDR2 SVGAGI. The ends were cut back, 6 bases at V and 7 bases at J, with 15 bases in the middle. CDR3 length: 13 amino acids. As DNA, the CDR3 is TGTGCCAGCAGGACCGGGCCGGGGAGTGGCTACACCTTC. Residues: CASRTGPGSGYTF.

The chain links TRBV7-2 to TRBJ2-2; D is perhaps TRBD1 (6 bases). This CDR3 spans 17 amino acids. The germline V and J ends were trimmed by 2 bases and 6 bases, with 19 bases remaining between them. Looked up from germline, CDR1 is SGHTA and CDR2 is FQGNSA. Here the CDR3 reads CASSLLMMDSYSGELFF. The DNA of the CDR3 is TGTGCCAGCAGCTTATTGATGATGGACAGCTATTCCGGGGAGCTGTTTTTT.

This chain links TRBV6-1 with TRBJ1-6; 8 positions agree with TRBD1. Trimming cost V 4 bases and J 9 bases; bases outside gene matches: 8. This CDR3 region has 15 residues. Per germline, CDR1 MNHNS and CDR2 SASEGT. The CDR3 nucleotides read TGTGCCAGCAGTGCCCAGGGGGCCATCATTTCACCCCTCCACTTT. It encodes CASSAQGAIISPLHF.

The chain couples TRBV6-6 to TRBJ1-2; 10 bases are a match to TRBD1. Germline loops: CDR1 MNHNY, CDR2 SVGAGI (reference sequence). The CDR3 sequence is 13 residues long. The V gene end was trimmed by 6 bases and the J gene end by 8 bases; junction bases not matched to a gene: 6. DNA of the CDR3: TGTGCCAGCAGCACCGGGACAGGGGCCGGCTACACCTTC. Amino acid sequence: CASSTGTGAGYTF.

The V and J genes are TRBV15 and TRBJ2-5; D perhaps matches TRBD1 (6 bases). The CDR3 loop spans 14 amino acids. CDR1 is LNHNV and CDR2 is YYDKDF in the germline V gene (reference sequence). Trimming left V 1 base short and J 5 bases short, with 11 bases between. CDR3 DNA: TGTGCCACCAGCAGAGGGACAGAAGATGAGACCCAGTACTTC. Translated, it gives CATSRGTEDETQYF.

This chain connects TRBV9 to TRBJ2-1; maybe TRBD2 (6 bases). Trimming removed 1 base from V and 6 bases from J, with 14 bases in between. The CDR3 is 15 residues long. The germline V gene encodes CDR1 SGDLS and CDR2 YYNGEE. CDR3 loop: CASSVSSGTINEQFF. The DNA of the CDR3 is TGTGCCAGCAGCGTAAGTAGCGGTACCATCAATGAGCAGTTCTTC.

This chain joins TRBV4-1 and TRBJ2-1; TRBD2 aligns across 9 bases. With 1 base clipped from V and 5 bases from J, the junction kept 9 bases outside the gene matches. The CDR3 runs to 17 residues. The germline gives CDR1 MGHRA, CDR2 YSYEKL. In DNA form, the CDR3 reads TGCGCCAGCAGCCAAGGGGGCGGGGGGGCCTTTCACAATGAGCAGTTCTTC. The encoded protein is CASSQGGGGAFHNEQFF.

The chain is built from TRBV4-1 and TRBJ1-1; D may be TRBD1 (6 bases). The CDR3 is made up of 15 amino acids. Trimming removed 4 bases at V and 2 bases at J, with 14 bases between. Germline V gives CDR1 MGHRA, CDR2 YSYEKL. The CDR3 nucleotides read TGCGCCAGCAGCCGGACCGGGACAACCAACACTGAAGCTTTCTTT. Residues: CASSRTGTTNTEAFF.